The entry that follows covers one TCR beta chain sequence. RNA in amounts of roughly 0.5 to 1 ug was reverse transcribed with random hexamers. TCR beta CDR3 was amplified by immunoSEQ multiplex PCR. This amplification extended across 54 Vbeta and 13 Jbeta segments. In TCRdb, the immunoSEQ multiplex PCR reads were re-called with MiXCR into one record per CDR3 protein. Among under 550,000 distinct CDR3 sequences listed, 85% were seen once. The CDR3 covers 20 residues. The source of the sample is a study of CD8 T cells in Susac syndrome. From blood CD8+ and CD4+ T cells, the TCR beta chain was sequenced. Multiple sclerosis controls were treatment-naive patients with stable or active relapsing-remitting disease. Negative isolation was used for CD8+ and CD4+ T cells and FACS enrichment for TEMRA cells.

The origin of this receptor is a human donor with multiple sclerosis. The chain is built from TRBV21-1 and TRBJ2-7; TRBD1 is taken as the D call from the table, unchecked against the DNA. TRBV21-1 is marked as a pseudogene. The sequenced material came from CD8+ T cells from PBMCs. The CDR3 coding sequence is TGTGCCAGCAGCAAAACAGGGGCAGGGAAAGTTTTCATCGGAAGCGACGAGCAGTACTTC. It encodes CASSKTGAGKVFIGSDEQYF.